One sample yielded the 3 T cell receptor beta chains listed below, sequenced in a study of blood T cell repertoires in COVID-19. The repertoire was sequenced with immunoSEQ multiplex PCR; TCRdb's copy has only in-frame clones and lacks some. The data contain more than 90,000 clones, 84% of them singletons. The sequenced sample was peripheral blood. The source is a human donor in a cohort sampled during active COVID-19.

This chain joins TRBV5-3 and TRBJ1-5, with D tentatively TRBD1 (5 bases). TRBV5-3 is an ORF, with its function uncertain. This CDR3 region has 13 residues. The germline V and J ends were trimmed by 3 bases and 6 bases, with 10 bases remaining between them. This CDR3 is CARSSTVFQPQHF. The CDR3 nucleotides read TGTGCCAGAAGCTCGACAGTTTTTCAGCCCCAGCATTTT.

The CDR3 bases are TGTGCCAGCAGCTTACGCGAGATCACCGGGGAGCTGTTTTTT. Amino acid sequence: CASSLREITGELFF. The rearrangement links TRBV11-2 to TRBJ2-2; D is unclear. This CDR3 region has 14 residues. The germline V gene has CDR1 SGHAT and CDR2 FQNNGV. V was trimmed by 2 bases and J by 4 bases, leaving 8 bases between them.

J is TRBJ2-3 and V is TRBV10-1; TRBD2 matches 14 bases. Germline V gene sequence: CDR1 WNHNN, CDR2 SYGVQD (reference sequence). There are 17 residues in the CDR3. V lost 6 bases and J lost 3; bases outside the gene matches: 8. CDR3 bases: TGCGCCAGCAGCGAAGGGACTAGCGGGAGAAGGACAGATACGCAGTATTTT. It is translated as CASSEGTSGRRTDTQYF.